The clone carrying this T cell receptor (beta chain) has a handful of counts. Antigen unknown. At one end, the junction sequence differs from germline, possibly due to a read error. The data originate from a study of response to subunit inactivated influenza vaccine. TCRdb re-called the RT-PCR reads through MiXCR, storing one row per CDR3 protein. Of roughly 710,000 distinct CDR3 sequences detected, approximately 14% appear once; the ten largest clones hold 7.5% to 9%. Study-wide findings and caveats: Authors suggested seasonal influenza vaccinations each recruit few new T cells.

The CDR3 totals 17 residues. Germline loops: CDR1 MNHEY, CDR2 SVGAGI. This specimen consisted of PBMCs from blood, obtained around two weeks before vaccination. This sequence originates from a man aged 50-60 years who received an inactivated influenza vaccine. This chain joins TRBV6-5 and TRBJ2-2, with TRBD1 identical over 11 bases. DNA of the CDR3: TGTGCCAGCAGTAACTCATGGACAGGGGGCTTCACCGGGGAGCTGTTTTTT. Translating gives CASSNSWTGGFTGELFF.